One sample yielded the 13 T cell receptor beta chains listed below, sequenced in a study of cytomegalovirus exposure and HLA in healthy donors. Primers: 60 Vbeta forward and 13 Jbeta reverse. Here immunoSEQ multiplex PCR was the method, and the copy in TCRdb shows in-frame clones only, minus some. There are roughly 80,000 clones in the sample; more than 80% occur only once, and over 1.5% lies in the top ten. What was sequenced was PBMCs. These receptors came from a woman aged 25 to 39 in good health and CMV-seronegative.

V gene TRBV21-1 combines with J gene TRBJ2-3; TRBD1 was called by the table and not checked on the DNA. TRBV21-1 is termed a pseudogene. This CDR3 spans 19 amino acids. CDR3 protein: CASSKIQHNRDRRTDTQYF. DNA for the CDR3: TGTGCCAGCAGCAAAATCCAACACAACCGGGACAGGCGCACAGATACGCAGTATTTT.

This sequence joins TRBV6-1 and TRBJ2-1; D not certain. CDR1 MNHNS and CDR2 SASEGT come from the germline V gene. The CDR3 is made up of 14 amino acids. V was shortened by 5 bases and J by 2 bases, with 10 bases between the two germline ends. The CDR3 sequence: CASSPGSTYNEQFF. Written as DNA, the CDR3 is TGTGCCAGCAGTCCCGGGTCCACCTACAATGAGCAGTTCTTC.

This chain links TRBV6-1 with TRBJ2-3, with a tentative D call TRBD2 (5 bases). The germline CDR1 and CDR2 sequences are MNHNS and SASEGT. V lost 6 bases to trimming and J lost 7 bases, with 11 bases between them. The length of the CDR3 is 12 residues. The CDR3 nucleotides are TGTGCCAGCAGCGAGGGTTGGAATACGCAGTATTTT. Protein: CASSEGWNTQYF.

The J gene is TRBJ1-2, the V gene TRBV7-9, with 8 bases aligning to TRBD1. The CDR3 runs to 16 residues. Losses at the gene ends were 5 bases for V and 6 bases for J; bases not matched to a gene: 14. Germline loops: CDR1 SEHNR, CDR2 FQNEAQ (reference sequence). CDR3 residues: CASSLPRQGIANGYTF. The CDR3 nucleotides read TGTGCCAGCAGCCTCCCCCGACAGGGGATCGCGAATGGCTACACCTTC.

The V and J genes are TRBV19 and TRBJ1-3, with 8 bases lining up with TRBD1. Germline lookup yields CDR1 LNHDA and CDR2 SQIVND (reference sequence). Trimming cost V 7 bases and J 1 base; bases outside gene matches: 6. The CDR3 consists of 15 residues. CDR3 loop: CASTSGGASGNTIYF. CDR3 sequence (DNA): TGTGCCAGTACCTCAGGGGGCGCGTCTGGAAACACCATATATTTT. The variable domain in full, with the rest retrieved from reference TRBV19 and TRBJ1-3, is DGGITQSPKYLFRKEGQNVTLSCEQNLNHDAMYWYRQDPGQGLRLIYYSQIVNDFQKGDIAEGYSVSREKKESFPLTVTSAQKNPTAFYLCASTSGGASGNTIYFGEGSWLTVV.

V gene TRBV11-2 combines with J gene TRBJ1-1, with a tentative D call TRBD1 (6 bases). V was clipped by 3 bases and J by 2 bases, with 10 bases between them. Germline V CDR1 and CDR2: SGHAT, FQNNGV. CDR3 size: 14 residues. The CDR3 loop reads CASSFAGANTEAFF. Here the CDR3 DNA reads TGTGCCAGCAGCTTCGCAGGGGCTAACACTGAAGCTTTCTTT.

This chain joins TRBV5-1 and TRBJ2-3; D is perhaps TRBD1 (5 bases). Trimming pared 3 bases from V and 0 bases from J, leaving 8 bases between. Germline CDR1 and CDR2: SGHRS and YFSETQ. CDR3 length: 14 amino acids. CDR3 region: CASSSRQSTDTQYF. The CDR3 DNA reads TGCGCCAGCAGCTCCCGACAGAGCACAGATACGCAGTATTTT.

J is TRBJ1-5 and V is TRBV6-1, with D uncertain. This CDR3 has 14 residues. Germline V gene sequence: CDR1 MNHNS, CDR2 SASEGT. V was pared by 5 bases and J by 0 bases, with 8 bases between. CDR3: CASSRSHSNQPQHF. In DNA form, the CDR3 reads TGTGCCAGCAGTCGGAGTCATAGCAATCAGCCCCAGCATTTT.

The chain is built from TRBV5-1 and TRBJ2-1; TRBD1 aligns across 8 bases. This CDR3 has 16 amino acids. Unmatched junction bases numbered 12, after V lost 4 bases and J lost 6 bases. CDR1 and CDR2 (germline): SGHRS, YFSETQ. The CDR3: CASSVGQGDSSNEQFF. DNA for the CDR3: TGCGCCAGCAGCGTAGGACAGGGCGATTCGAGCAATGAGCAGTTCTTC.

J is TRBJ2-3 and V is TRBV5-1, with D maybe TRBD1 (6 bases). Germline CDR1 is SGHRS and CDR2 is YFSETQ. The CDR3 sequence is 14 residues long. V gave up 5 bases and J gave up 1 base, with 11 bases separating them. CDR3 amino acids: CASRRAGGTDTQYF. The CDR3 DNA sequence: TGCGCCAGCAGGAGGGCAGGGGGCACAGATACGCAGTATTTT. Based on the CDR3 plus reference TRBV5-1 and TRBJ2-3, the full variable domain is KAGVTQTPRYLIKTRGQQVTLSCSPISGHRSVSWYQQTPGQGLQFLFEYFSETQRNKGNFPGRFSGRQFSNSRSEMNVSTLELGDSALYLCASRRAGGTDTQYFGPGTRLTVL.

CDR3 in amino acids: CASSRMTGTTDTQYF. The CDR3 DNA sequence: TGTGCCAGCAGTCGCATGACAGGGACCACAGATACGCAGTATTTT. This chain links TRBV27 with TRBJ2-3; 7 bases are shared with TRBD1. Germline V gene lookup returns CDR1 MNHEY and CDR2 SMNVEV (reference sequence). The CDR3 has 15 amino acids. Germline trimming cut 5 bases from V and 2 bases from J; bases unmatched to any gene: 7.

The rearrangement joins TRBV28 to TRBJ1-1, with 7 bases lining up with TRBD1. This CDR3 spans 15 amino acids. The junction had 9 bases not matched to a gene; V was cut back by 1 base and J by 7 bases. Germline CDR1 reads MDHEN; CDR2 reads SYDVKM. CDR3 bases: TGTGCCAGCAGTTTATTGTTAGGGACAGAAGATGAAGCTTTCTTT. Residues: CASSLLLGTEDEAFF.

The rearrangement links TRBV29-1 to TRBJ2-1, with 8 bases matching TRBD2. CDR3 length: 14 residues. Germline values: CDR1 SQVTM, CDR2 ANQGSEA. After removal of 5 bases from V and 2 bases from J, the junction contained 5 bases not matched to a gene. CDR3 DNA: TGCAGCGTTCCTACTAGCGGACCCTACAATGAGCAGTTCTTC. This translates into CSVPTSGPYNEQFF.